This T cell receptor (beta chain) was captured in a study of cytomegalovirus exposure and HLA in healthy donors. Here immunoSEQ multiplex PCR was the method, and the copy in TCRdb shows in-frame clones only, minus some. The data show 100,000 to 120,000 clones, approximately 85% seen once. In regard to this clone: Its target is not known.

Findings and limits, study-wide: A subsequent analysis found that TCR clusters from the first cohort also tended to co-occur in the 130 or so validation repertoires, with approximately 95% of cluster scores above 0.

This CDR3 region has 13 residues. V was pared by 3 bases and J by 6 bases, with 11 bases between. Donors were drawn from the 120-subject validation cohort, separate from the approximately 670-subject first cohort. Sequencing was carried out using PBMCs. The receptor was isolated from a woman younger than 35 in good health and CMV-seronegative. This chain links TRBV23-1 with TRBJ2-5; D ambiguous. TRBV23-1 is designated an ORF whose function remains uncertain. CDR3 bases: TGCGCCAGCAGTCACTCACAAAAAAAGACCCAGTACTTC. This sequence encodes CASSHSQKKTQYF.